The clone carrying this TCR beta chain was seen repeatedly, ten times or more. Germline V gives CDR1 SGHTA, CDR2 FQGTGA. V was trimmed by 5 bases and J by 4 bases, leaving 9 bases between them. This CDR3 has 13 residues. The sample comes from a study of human T cells and chemical hapten exposure. Sample time point: pre-sensitization, week 0. This sample's treatment: therapeutic diphenylcyclopropenone sensitization with weekly scalp DPC. From whole blood left unfractionated, total RNA was extracted. TCRdb re-called the RACE reads with MiXCR, one entry per CDR3 protein. The sample includes 56,000 or so distinct CDR3 sequences, 9.5% to 10% seen only once; the top ten take roughly 9%.

V usage is TRBV7-3 and J usage is TRBJ1-3, with D unclear. This sequence was found in a woman aged 25-40 years with alopecia areata. Some clones in this sample may be carry-over from other donors' samples. Specimen: whole blood, collected in connection with sensitization to the hapten diphenylcyclopropenone (DPC). The CDR3 DNA follows: TGTGCCAGCAGCAGCTATCGAGGAAACACCATATATTTT. Its protein product is CASSSYRGNTIYF.